The clone carrying this T cell receptor (beta chain) was seen more than once but under ten times. The data derive from a study of CD8+CD57+ T cells in acquired aplastic anemia. Only patients with CD8+CD57+ cell expansion on flow cytometry were chosen for sequencing. Genomic DNA, serving as template, underwent TCR beta VDJ and CDR3 profiling. TCRdb analysed the reads with MiXCR anew, one entry per CDR3 protein. The sample has fewer than 200,000 distinct CDR3 sequences, less than 60% seen once. The sequenced material came from sorted CD4+, CD8+, or CD8+CD57+ T cells (not recorded which) from PBMCs. This clonotype originated in a human donor with aplastic anemia.

CDR3 coding DNA: TGTGCCAGCAGTGAAAATCAGGGGGGGGTCTACGAGCAGTACTTC. As protein: CASSENQGGVYEQYF. V gene TRBV25-1 combines with J gene TRBJ2-7; D possibly matches TRBD1 or TRBD2 (7 bases each). V lost 2 bases and J 3 bases, leaving 14 bases between the germline ends. Germline CDR1 MGHDK, CDR2 SYGVNS. The CDR3 loop spans 15 amino acids.